The clone carrying this T cell receptor (beta chain) was detected only a few times. The antigen remains unidentified. TCRdb's copy holds only in-frame clones and misses some; the assay was immunoSEQ multiplex PCR. The sample carries about 150,000 clones, approximately 90% recorded once. Looked up from germline, CDR1 is MDHEN and CDR2 is SYDVKM. V shed 3 bases and J shed 4 bases, with 12 bases lying between them. The CDR3 is made up of 14 amino acids. The data derive from a study of T cell responses to AZD1222 COVID-19 vaccine. General study findings and limits: Vaccine-associated CD4 TCRs ranged over spike, dominating at 160-218 and 743-854. Donor demographics were predominantly white British with a female majority; clonal diversity may be underestimated.

Source: peripheral blood, taken on day 0 of AZD1222 vaccination. This receptor was identified in an adult in good health. The rearrangement joins TRBV28 to TRBJ1-2; D is uncertain. This chain's CDR3 is CASSFVGYSYGYTF. CDR3 sequence (DNA): TGTGCCAGCAGTTTTGTAGGGTACAGCTATGGCTACACCTTC.